Below, 25 T cell receptor beta chains from the same sample are listed, as sequenced in a study of identifying expanded T cells in peripheral blood. Profiling relied on immunoSEQ multiplex PCR, and the TCRdb table lists in-frame clones only, not all of them. In the table there are about 52,000 clones, roughly 82% of which are singletons. The material sequenced was blood. All receptors derive from a person aged 18-69 years in good health.

V and J are TRBV18 and TRBJ1-6; D is unresolved. Looked up from germline, CDR1 is KGHSH and CDR2 is LQKENI. This CDR3 contains 14 residues. The V end was cut by 1 base, the J end by 10 bases, with 11 bases between. The CDR3 nucleotides are TGTGCCAGCTCACCACAGGGCACAAAGTCACCCCTCCACTTT. It translates to CASSPQGTKSPLHF.

This chain uses TRBV18 with TRBJ2-1, with D uncertain. With 3 bases removed from V and 5 bases from J, the gap between germline ends came to 11 bases. Looked up from germline, CDR1 is KGHSH and CDR2 is LQKENI. The CDR3 is 14 amino acids. CDR3 DNA: TGTGCCAGCTCACCTCTAGAATCCAACAATGAGCAGTTCTTC. Translated, it gives CASSPLESNNEQFF.

The chain carries TRBV7-2 and TRBJ1-1; 9 bases align to TRBD1. Germline V gives CDR1 SGHTA, CDR2 FQGNSA. The CDR3 runs 15 residues. J gave up 1 base and V 4 bases, and 4 bases lay outside the gene matches. This CDR3 is CASSSTGGRNTEAFF. The CDR3 DNA is TGTGCCAGCAGCTCGACAGGGGGGAGGAACACTGAAGCTTTCTTT.

The V call is TRBV2, the J call TRBJ1-1; 12 nucleotides agree with TRBD1. The germline V gene has CDR1 SNHLY and CDR2 FYNNEI. J lost 10 bases, V lost 6 bases, and 9 bases had no gene match. The CDR3 spans 14 residues. The CDR3 sequence is CASRRGQGALSAFF. CDR3 in DNA: TGTGCCAGCAGAAGGGGACAGGGGGCGCTTTCAGCTTTCTTT.

This chain joins TRBV11-2 and TRBJ1-1; tentative D call: TRBD1 (6 bases). In germline, CDR1 is SGHAT, CDR2 FQNNGV. Deletions cut 3 bases from V and 1 base from J, with 15 bases between. This CDR3 is 16 amino acids long. In DNA, the CDR3 is TGTGCCAGCAGCTTGGGACGGGGACAAGAGAACACTGAAGCTTTCTTT. As protein: CASSLGRGQENTEAFF.

The CDR3 is CASSPGRGRGETEAFF. CDR3 nucleotides: TGTGCCAGCAGCCCGGGCCGGGGGCGAGGAGAAACTGAAGCTTTCTTT. The chain links TRBV11-2 to TRBJ1-1; D is possibly TRBD1 (6 bases). This CDR3 is built from 16 residues. V lost 5 bases, J lost 5 bases, and 21 bases lay in between. The germline gives CDR1 SGHAT, CDR2 FQNNGV. Full variable domain (missing parts from reference TRBV11-2 and TRBJ1-1): EAGVAQSPRYKIIEKRQSVAFWCNPISGHATLYWYQQILGQGPKLLIQFQNNGVVDDSQLPKDRFSAERLKGVDSTLKIQPAKLEDSAVYLCASSPGRGRGETEAFFGQGTRLTVV.

The chain carries TRBV4-1 and TRBJ2-7; D is unclear. V was cut by 0 bases and J by 4 bases, with 13 bases left in between. CDR3 size: 15 residues. The V gene's germline CDR1 is MGHRA and CDR2 YSYEKL. CDR3 residues: CASSQDATGRYEQYF. In DNA form, the CDR3 reads TGCGCCAGCAGCCAAGATGCGACTGGCCGTTACGAGCAGTACTTC.

The chain couples TRBV25-1 to TRBJ2-1; D remains ambiguous. The V end lost 6 bases, the J end lost 7 bases, and 10 bases lay between the germline ends. The CDR3 covers 12 residues. The germline CDR1 and CDR2 sequences are MGHDK and SYGVNS. The chain's CDR3 is CASSKAWNEQFF. CDR3 nucleotide sequence: TGTGCCAGCAGCAAGGCGTGGAATGAGCAGTTCTTC.

The chain joins TRBV7-2 to TRBJ2-3; maybe TRBD2 (5 bases). CDR1 and CDR2 (germline): SGHTA, FQGNSA. The CDR3 length is 15 residues. The V end was cut by 3 bases, the J end by 0 bases, with 10 bases between. The CDR3: CASSFRRASTDTQYF. The CDR3 bases are TGTGCCAGCAGCTTCCGGCGGGCTAGCACAGATACGCAGTATTTT.

This chain joins TRBV5-1 and TRBJ1-2; the D gene is possibly TRBD1 (6 bases). Trimming took off 4 bases at V and 6 bases at J, with 13 bases between the two ends. The germline V gene encodes CDR1 SGHRS and CDR2 YFSETQ. This CDR3 contains 13 residues. This CDR3 is CASSAQGYDGYTF. For the CDR3, the DNA is TGCGCCAGCAGCGCACAGGGCTACGATGGCTACACCTTC.

The chain uses TRBV5-1 and TRBJ2-7, with D possibly called TRBD1 or TRBD2 (5 bases each). This CDR3 spans 14 amino acids. Per germline, CDR1 SGHRS and CDR2 YFSETQ. V shed 3 bases and J shed 2 bases, with 12 bases lying between them. CDR3 protein: CASSYGTTTYEQYF. The CDR3 DNA is TGCGCCAGCAGCTACGGGACCACAACCTACGAGCAGTACTTC.

The genes are TRBV13 and TRBJ2-7; possibly TRBD2 for D (5 bases). Germline loops: CDR1 PRHDT, CDR2 FYEKMQ (reference sequence). CDR3 size: 14 residues. V dropped 2 bases and J dropped 1 base, with 9 bases sitting between them. DNA for the CDR3: TGTGCCAGCAGCTTACCAGGAGGATCCTACGAGCAGTACTTC. It encodes CASSLPGGSYEQYF.

This clone was counted once. This rearrangement joins TRBV7-6 to TRBJ2-3; tentatively, D is TRBD1 (5 bases). This CDR3 contains 15 residues. Germline V gives CDR1 SGHVS, CDR2 FNYEAQ. Trimming removed 1 base at V and 2 bases at J, with 10 bases between. CDR3 coding DNA: TGTGCCAGCAGCTTAGGCCAGGGATACACAGATACGCAGTATTTT. This gives the protein CASSLGQGYTDTQYF. The whole variable domain, filled in from reference TRBV7-6 and TRBJ2-3, reads GAGVSQSPRYKVTKRGQDVALRCDPISGHVSLYWYRQALGQGPEFLTYFNYEAQQDKSGLPNDRFSAERPEGSISTLTIQRTEQRDSAMYRCASSLGQGYTDTQYFGPGTRLTVL.

This clone has a single count. The rearrangement joins TRBV7-2 to TRBJ2-1; tentatively, D is TRBD1 or TRBD2 (7 bases each). The CDR3 runs 14 residues. Germline-derived CDR1 and CDR2 are SGHTA and FQGNSA. Trimming left V 0 bases short and J 10 bases short, with 13 bases between. CDR3 in DNA: TGTGCCAGCAGCTTAGCTCTCCAGGGGGGGGAGCAGTTCTTC. This translates into CASSLALQGGEQFF. Looking up the rest from reference TRBV7-2 and TRBJ2-1 gives the full variable domain: GAGVSQSPSNKVTEKGKDVELRCDPISGHTALYWYRQSLGQGLEFLIYFQGNSAPDKSGLPSDRFSAERTGGSVSTLTIQRTQQEDSAVYLCASSLALQGGEQFFGPGTRLTVL.

V is TRBV6-1 and J is TRBJ1-1; 9 nucleotides match TRBD1. The germline gives CDR1 MNHNS, CDR2 SASEGT. V dropped 2 bases and J dropped 4; count of bases not matched to a gene: 5. The CDR3 extends over 15 amino acids. CDR3 sequence reads: CASSEFGTGLTEAFF. The CDR3 DNA sequence: TGTGCCAGCAGTGAATTCGGGACAGGGCTCACTGAAGCTTTCTTT.

V usage is TRBV2 and J usage is TRBJ2-1, with D possibly called TRBD1 or TRBD2 (5 bases each). V lost 6 bases and J lost 2, with 11 bases in between. The CDR3 is made up of 14 amino acids. Germline CDR1 is SNHLY and CDR2 is FYNNEI. CDR3 in DNA: TGTGCCAGCAGGTCACTAGGGGCCTACAATGAGCAGTTCTTC. Its protein product is CASRSLGAYNEQFF.

This clone was seen once. The genes are TRBV6-1 and TRBJ1-5; D unclear. Trimming cost V 8 bases and J 4 bases, with 15 bases left between them. The CDR3 sequence is 14 residues long. CDR1 MNHNS and CDR2 SASEGT come from the germline V gene. The CDR3 DNA follows: TGTGCCAGCGGATCAGTGGGAATTAATCAGCCCCAGCATTTT. Translated, it gives CASGSVGINQPQHF.

The chain uses TRBV19 and TRBJ1-3; D call uncertain. This CDR3 is 15 amino acids long. The germline V gene encodes CDR1 LNHDA and CDR2 SQIVND (reference sequence). Trimming took 4 bases from V and 2 from J, leaving 12 bases between them. The CDR3 loop reads CASSTDGGPGNTIYF. CDR3 sequence (DNA): TGTGCCAGTAGTACCGACGGAGGCCCTGGAAACACCATATATTTT.

The chain uses TRBV9 and TRBJ1-5; TRBD1 is a possible D gene (5 bases). CDR3 length: 14 amino acids. Germline V gene lookup returns CDR1 SGDLS and CDR2 YYNGEE. The germline V and J ends were trimmed by 3 bases and 6 bases, with 13 bases remaining between them. Here the CDR3 reads CASSDGGGAQPQHF. CDR3 DNA sequence: TGTGCCAGCAGCGACGGAGGAGGGGCTCAGCCCCAGCATTTT.

The chain recombines TRBV7-8 with TRBJ2-2; perhaps D is TRBD1 or TRBD2 (5 bases each). The CDR3 has 16 residues. Trimming took 1 base from V and 6 from J, leaving 15 bases between them. From germline, CDR1 is SGHVS and CDR2 FQNEAQ. The CDR3 sequence is CASSLEGPWTPGELFF. The CDR3 DNA is TGTGCCAGCAGCTTAGAGGGGCCGTGGACTCCCGGGGAGCTGTTTTTT.

The chain joins TRBV9 to TRBJ1-1; no clear D. V lost 0 bases and J 4 bases, leaving 13 bases between the germline ends. CDR1 is SGDLS and CDR2 is YYNGEE in the germline V gene. The CDR3 runs to 15 residues. The CDR3 loop reads CASSVVPGGSTEAFF. The CDR3 DNA follows: TGTGCCAGCAGCGTAGTACCCGGCGGTAGCACTGAAGCTTTCTTT.

This clone was detected only once. This chain links TRBV19 with TRBJ1-2; TRBD1 might be the D (6 bases). Germline V lookup: CDR1 LNHDA, CDR2 SQIVND (reference sequence). The CDR3 is 19 residues long. The V end was cut by 6 bases, the J end by 0 bases, with 26 bases between. CDR3: CASRYGGRQAKETNYGYTF. CDR3 DNA: TGTGCCAGTAGGTATGGAGGGAGACAGGCTAAAGAAACTAACTATGGCTACACCTTC.

This clone was detected once. The chain couples TRBV4-1 to TRBJ1-5, with D uncertain. This CDR3 is 16 amino acids long. Trimming cost V 1 base and J 0 bases, with 10 bases left between them. Germline V lookup: CDR1 MGHRA, CDR2 YSYEKL. In DNA form, the CDR3 reads TGCGCCAGCAGCCAAGTGGATTTAGTTAGCAATCAGCCCCAGCATTTT. Amino acid sequence: CASSQVDLVSNQPQHF.

The rearrangement uses TRBV19 and TRBJ2-7; 11 positions match TRBD2. Trimming took 6 bases from V and 6 from J; bases not matched to a gene: 7. Germline V gene lookup returns CDR1 LNHDA and CDR2 SQIVND (reference sequence). The CDR3 is 14 residues long. The CDR3 DNA reads TGTGCCAGTAGGACGACTAGCGGGACGGGCGAGCAGTACTTC. This translates into CASRTTSGTGEQYF.

The gene calls are TRBV19 and TRBJ1-1, with D tentatively TRBD1 (5 bases). This CDR3 contains 13 residues. Germline CDR1 LNHDA, CDR2 SQIVND (reference sequence). V was shortened by 6 bases and J by 3 bases, with 11 bases between the two germline ends. CDR3 DNA sequence: TGTGCCAGTAGGGACCAGGGAGACACTGAAGCTTTCTTT. This gives the protein CASRDQGDTEAFF. Full variable domain (remainder filled in from reference TRBV19 and TRBJ1-1): DGGITQSPKYLFRKEGQNVTLSCEQNLNHDAMYWYRQDPGQGLRLIYYSQIVNDFQKGDIAEGYSVSREKKESFPLTVTSAQKNPTAFYLCASRDQGDTEAFFGQGTRLTVV.